This is a list of T cell receptor beta chains from one sample in a study of a mutant IDH1 vaccine in newly diagnosed glioma. The table came from immunoSEQ multiplex PCR; TCRdb's copy has only in-frame clones and leaves some out. Of 58,000 or so clones listed, around four fifths are singletons. Their antigen targets remain unknown. Sequencing was performed on PBMCs, taken from a glioma patient whose treatment included an IDH1 peptide vaccine. All receptors derive from a woman in her forties or fifties with glioma. The CDR3 runs from the conserved cysteine through the conserved F or W.

j_call: TRBJ2-7
v_call: TRBV6-1
cdr3_aa: CASSEINEQYF

j_call: TRBJ2-3
v_call: TRBV18
cdr3_aa: CASSPPAQADTQYF

j_call: TRBJ2-7
v_call: TRBV6-1
cdr3_aa: CASSELTGAYEQYF

j_call: TRBJ2-7
v_call: TRBV5-1
cdr3_aa: CASSEGPGQIFYEQYF

j_call: TRBJ1-5
v_call: TRBV18
cdr3_aa: CASSTGQGARQPQHF

j_call: TRBJ2-5
v_call: TRBV5-1
cdr3_aa: CASSLGHRRETQYF

j_call: TRBJ1-6
v_call: TRBV7-2
cdr3_aa: CASSLGDPLHF

j_call: TRBJ2-2
v_call: TRBV9
cdr3_aa: CASSVGTSTGELFF

j_call: TRBJ1-1
v_call: TRBV5-6
cdr3_aa: CASSRGTGVEAFF

j_call: TRBJ2-7
v_call: TRBV19
cdr3_aa: CASSKGLAGTPYEQYF

j_call: TRBJ2-6
v_call: TRBV6-1
cdr3_aa: CASKVGGGGANVLTF

j_call: TRBJ2-1
v_call: TRBV7-2
cdr3_aa: CASSAKPGDYNEQFF

j_call: TRBJ2-7
v_call: TRBV2
cdr3_aa: CASTTSGISYEQYF

j_call: TRBJ2-2
v_call: TRBV19
cdr3_aa: CASSMALANTGELFF

j_call: TRBJ1-5
v_call: TRBV6-1
cdr3_aa: CASSGKIDQPQHF

j_call: TRBJ1-1
v_call: TRBV9
cdr3_aa: CASSVWQVGNTEAFF

j_call: TRBJ1-4
v_call: TRBV27
cdr3_aa: CASSLAAGREKLFF

j_call: TRBJ2-3
v_call: TRBV9
cdr3_aa: CASSAPGEGAGTDTQYF

j_call: TRBJ1-4
v_call: TRBV19
cdr3_aa: CATGEPNEKLFF

j_call: TRBJ1-2
v_call: TRBV7-2
cdr3_aa: CASSSGTSYYGYTF

j_call: TRBJ1-5
v_call: TRBV27
cdr3_aa: CASSNLGNSNQPQHF

j_call: TRBJ2-3
v_call: TRBV2
cdr3_aa: CASRGDTQYF

j_call: TRBJ2-7
v_call: TRBV19
cdr3_aa: CASSTGTAEQYF

j_call: TRBJ2-5
v_call: TRBV9
cdr3_aa: CASSVGDRYQETQYF

j_call: TRBJ1-2
v_call: TRBV7-9
cdr3_aa: CASSLVTGGYGYTF

j_call: TRBJ1-1
v_call: TRBV19
cdr3_aa: CASSIGSPPKAFF

j_call: TRBJ1-5
v_call: TRBV9
cdr3_aa: CASSAGDGTGRRDQPQHF

j_call: TRBJ2-1
v_call: TRBV30
cdr3_aa: CAWSVDRGKQFF

j_call: TRBJ2-1
v_call: TRBV19
cdr3_aa: CASSPMDRKDEQFF

j_call: TRBJ2-3
v_call: TRBV7-9
cdr3_aa: CASSLATTSTDTQYF

j_call: TRBJ2-7
v_call: TRBV15
cdr3_aa: CATSRPDRAESYEQYF

j_call: TRBJ2-5
v_call: TRBV6-1
cdr3_aa: CASSEASTQYF

j_call: TRBJ2-3
v_call: TRBV27
cdr3_aa: CASRALDTDTQYF

j_call: TRBJ1-1
v_call: TRBV6-1
cdr3_aa: CASSSQNLNTEAFF

j_call: TRBJ2-1
v_call: TRBV10-1
cdr3_aa: CARLRDPMGHPSVEQFF

j_call: TRBJ2-5
v_call: TRBV27
cdr3_aa: CASSVDRQETQYF

j_call: TRBJ2-5
v_call: TRBV5-6
cdr3_aa: CASSLGHPDIYQETQYF

j_call: TRBJ2-7
v_call: TRBV7-9
cdr3_aa: CASSLIVGGEYEQYF

j_call: TRBJ1-1
v_call: TRBV27
cdr3_aa: CASSFVGANTEAFF

j_call: TRBJ1-2
v_call: TRBV5-6
cdr3_aa: CASSLRANYGYTF

j_call: TRBJ1-2
v_call: TRBV10-3
cdr3_aa: CAISERGQGADGYTF

j_call: TRBJ1-1
v_call: TRBV28
cdr3_aa: CASSQGGGTPWRAFF

j_call: TRBJ2-1
v_call: TRBV4-1
cdr3_aa: CASSQRTSGGSLNEQFF

j_call: TRBJ1-5
v_call: TRBV4-2
cdr3_aa: CASSQDLGFNQPQHF

j_call: TRBJ1-1
v_call: TRBV6-4
cdr3_aa: CASSEWGRMNTEAFF

j_call: TRBJ2-1
v_call: TRBV28
cdr3_aa: CASSFTGTGSYNEQFF

j_call: TRBJ1-5
v_call: TRBV28
cdr3_aa: CASSLRYRTGNQPQHF

j_call: TRBJ2-7
v_call: TRBV18
cdr3_aa: CASSPSGGGSYEQYF

j_call: TRBJ2-1
v_call: TRBV5-4
cdr3_aa: CASSLVTSGGPYNEQFF